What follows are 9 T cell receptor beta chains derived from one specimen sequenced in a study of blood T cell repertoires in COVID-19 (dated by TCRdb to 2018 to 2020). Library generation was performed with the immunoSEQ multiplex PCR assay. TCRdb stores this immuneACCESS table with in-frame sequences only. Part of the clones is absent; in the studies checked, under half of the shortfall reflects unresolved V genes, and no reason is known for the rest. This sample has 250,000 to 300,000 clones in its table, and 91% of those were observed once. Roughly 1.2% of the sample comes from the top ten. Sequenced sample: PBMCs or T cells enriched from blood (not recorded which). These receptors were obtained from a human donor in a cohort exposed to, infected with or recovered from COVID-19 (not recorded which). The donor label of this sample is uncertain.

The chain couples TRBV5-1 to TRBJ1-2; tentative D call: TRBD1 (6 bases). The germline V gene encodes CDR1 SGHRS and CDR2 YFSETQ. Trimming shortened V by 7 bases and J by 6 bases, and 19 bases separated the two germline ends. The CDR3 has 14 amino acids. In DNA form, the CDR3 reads TGCGCCAGCGGACCAGGGGCCCTTAATAATGGCTACACCTTC. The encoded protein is CASGPGALNNGYTF.

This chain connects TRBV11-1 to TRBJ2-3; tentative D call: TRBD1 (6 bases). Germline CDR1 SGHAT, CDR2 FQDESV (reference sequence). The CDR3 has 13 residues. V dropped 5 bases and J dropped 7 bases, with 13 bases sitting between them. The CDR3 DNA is TGTGCCAGCAGCATGAACAGGGCAAATACGCAGTATTTT. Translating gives CASSMNRANTQYF.

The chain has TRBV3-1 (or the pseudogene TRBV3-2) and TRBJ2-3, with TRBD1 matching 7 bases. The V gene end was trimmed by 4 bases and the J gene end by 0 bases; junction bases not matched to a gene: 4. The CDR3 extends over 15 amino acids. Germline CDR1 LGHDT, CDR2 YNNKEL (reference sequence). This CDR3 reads CASSPGTASTDTQYF. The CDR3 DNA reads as TGTGCCAGCAGCCCAGGGACAGCTAGCACAGATACGCAGTATTTT.

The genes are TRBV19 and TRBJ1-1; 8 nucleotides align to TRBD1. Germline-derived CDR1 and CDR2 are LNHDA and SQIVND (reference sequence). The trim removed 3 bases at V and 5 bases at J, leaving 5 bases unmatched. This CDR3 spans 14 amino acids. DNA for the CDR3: TGTGCCAGTAGTATCCGGACAGGGCAAACTGAAGCTTTCTTT. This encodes CASSIRTGQTEAFF.

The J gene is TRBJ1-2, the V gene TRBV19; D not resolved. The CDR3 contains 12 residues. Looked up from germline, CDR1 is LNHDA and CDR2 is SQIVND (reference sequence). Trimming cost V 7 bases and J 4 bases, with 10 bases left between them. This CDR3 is CASTFAGYGYTF. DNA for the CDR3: TGTGCCAGTACCTTCGCGGGCTATGGCTACACCTTC.

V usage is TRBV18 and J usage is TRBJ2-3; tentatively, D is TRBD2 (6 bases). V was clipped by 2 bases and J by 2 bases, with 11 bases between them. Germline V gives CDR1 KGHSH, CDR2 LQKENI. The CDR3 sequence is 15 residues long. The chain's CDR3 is CASSPYSGDTDTQYF. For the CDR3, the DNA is TGTGCCAGCTCACCATATAGCGGCGACACAGATACGCAGTATTTT.

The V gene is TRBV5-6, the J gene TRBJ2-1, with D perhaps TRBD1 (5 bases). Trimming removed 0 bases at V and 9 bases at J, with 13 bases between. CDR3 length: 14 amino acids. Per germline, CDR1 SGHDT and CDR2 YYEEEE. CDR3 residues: CASSLGRGLSEQFF. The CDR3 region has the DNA TGTGCCAGCAGCTTGGGAAGGGGATTAAGTGAGCAGTTCTTC. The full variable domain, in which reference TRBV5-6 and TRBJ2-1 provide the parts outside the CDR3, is DAGVTQSPTHLIKTRGQQVTLRCSPKSGHDTVSWYQQALGQGPQFIFQYYEEEERQRGNFPDRFSGHQFPNYSSELNVNALLLGDSALYLCASSLGRGLSEQFFGPGTRLTVL.

The CDR3 nucleotides read TGTGCCACCAGAACAGGCCAGGGCCAAGAGACCCAGTACTTC. Encoded protein: CATRTGQGQETQYF. The rearrangement links TRBV15 to TRBJ2-5; perhaps TRBD1 as D (5 bases). CDR1 is LNHNV and CDR2 is YYDKDF in the germline V gene (reference sequence). The CDR3 is 14 residues long. Trimming shortened V by 6 bases and J by 1 base, and 12 bases separated the two germline ends.

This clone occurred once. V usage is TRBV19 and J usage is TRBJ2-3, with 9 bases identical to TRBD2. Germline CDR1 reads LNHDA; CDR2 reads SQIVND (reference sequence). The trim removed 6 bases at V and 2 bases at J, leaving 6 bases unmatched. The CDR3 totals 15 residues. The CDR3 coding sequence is TGTGCCAGTAGCCCGGGACTAGCTTCCACAGATACGCAGTATTTT. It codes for CASSPGLASTDTQYF.